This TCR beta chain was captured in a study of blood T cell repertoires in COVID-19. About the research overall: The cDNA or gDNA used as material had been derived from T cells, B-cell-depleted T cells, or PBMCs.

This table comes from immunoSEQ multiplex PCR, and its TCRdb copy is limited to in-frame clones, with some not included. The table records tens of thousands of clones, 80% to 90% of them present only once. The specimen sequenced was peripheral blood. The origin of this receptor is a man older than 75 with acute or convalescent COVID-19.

DNA of the CDR3: TGTGCCAGCAGTTTATATGCCCCGCGATTTAACTATGGCTACACCTTC. Protein: CASSLYAPRFNYGYTF. The chain is built from TRBV27 and TRBJ1-2; D gene uncertain. Germline loops: CDR1 MNHEY, CDR2 SMNVEV (reference sequence). The CDR3 has 16 amino acids. Trimming removed 1 base at V and 1 base at J, with 13 bases between.